The 9 T cell receptor beta chains below were found in one sample sequenced in a study of identical twins. TCRdb recomputed calls from the 5' RACE reads with MiXCR, one row per CDR3 protein. The profile covers hundreds of thousands of distinct CDR3 sequences, with roughly 24% appearing a single time and 2.9% taken by the ten largest. The data also belong to a second study, concerning T cells expressing NK-cell markers.

Sequencing used CD4+ T cells sorted from blood. These receptors originate from a woman aged 18-35 years in good health.

This chain uses TRBV20-1 with TRBJ2-5; possible D gene TRBD2, 7 bases. V was shortened by 6 bases and J by 1 base, with 15 bases between the two germline ends. This CDR3 is 14 amino acids long. Germline CDR1 and CDR2: DFQATT and SNEGSKA (reference sequence). The CDR3 here is CSAPGGAVQETQYF. The CDR3 DNA sequence: TGCAGTGCCCCGGGGGGCGCGGTCCAAGAGACCCAGTACTTC.

V and J are TRBV7-3 and TRBJ2-3, with D tentatively TRBD2 (5 bases). Germline loops: CDR1 SGHTA, CDR2 FQGTGA. The CDR3 is 16 residues long. V lost 2 bases, J lost 9 bases, and 21 bases lay in between. Here the CDR3 reads CASSLYIGRPGRTQYF. CDR3 nucleotide sequence: TGTGCCAGCAGCTTATATATTGGCCGACCGGGAAGGACGCAGTATTTT.

V usage is TRBV5-5 and J usage is TRBJ1-1; no clear D gene. Trimming took 0 bases from V and 3 from J, leaving 12 bases between them. Germline-derived CDR1 and CDR2 are SGHKS and YYEKEE (reference sequence). The CDR3 covers 15 residues. CDR3 bases: TGTGCCAGCAGCTTGGGGCCGGGTCGAGACACTGAAGCTTTCTTT. Protein sequence: CASSLGPGRDTEAFF.

The chain joins TRBV20-1 to TRBJ2-1, with 8 bases identical to TRBD2. Germline values: CDR1 DFQATT, CDR2 SNEGSKA (reference sequence). The CDR3 runs to 16 residues. Trimming took 0 bases from V and 3 from J; bases not matched to a gene: 7. The CDR3 sequence: CSARDPGTSRYNEQFF. CDR3 sequence (DNA): TGCAGTGCTAGAGATCCTGGGACTAGTCGCTACAATGAGCAGTTCTTC.

This clonotype appeared once. The gene calls are TRBV6-5 and TRBJ2-1; 11 bases agree with TRBD2. V lost 2 bases, J lost 7 bases, and 7 bases stayed unmatched. CDR1 and CDR2 from the germline V gene are MNHEY and SVGAGI. The CDR3 runs to 16 residues. Here the CDR3 reads CASSYTAGLAANEQFF. In nucleotides, the CDR3 is TGTGCCAGCAGTTACACCGCGGGACTAGCGGCGAATGAGCAGTTCTTC.

The rearrangement uses TRBV7-2 and TRBJ2-1; TRBD2 matches 8 bases. This CDR3 is 15 amino acids long. CDR1 is SGHTA and CDR2 is FQGNSA in the germline V gene. Trimming removed 5 bases from V and 4 bases from J; junction bases left unmatched: 7. The CDR3 bases are TGTGCCAGCAGCCCCACGGGGGGGAGATACAATGAGCAGTTCTTC. Its protein product is CASSPTGGRYNEQFF.

V gene TRBV10-3 combines with J gene TRBJ2-2; TRBD2 matches at 7 bases. Germline V gene sequence: CDR1 ENHRY, CDR2 SYGVKD. This CDR3 comprises 17 residues. V shed 1 base and J 2 bases; nucleotides not matched to a gene: 7. The CDR3 bases are TGTGCCATCAGTGAGTACTCTCTAGCGGCCAACACCGGGGAGCTGTTTTTT. The encoded protein is CAISEYSLAANTGELFF.

This clonotype was observed many times. This chain links TRBV12-3 or TRBV12-4 with TRBJ1-5; tentative D call: TRBD1 (5 bases). V lost 4 bases and J 4 bases, leaving 11 bases between the germline ends. The CDR3 runs 14 residues. DNA of the CDR3: TGTGCCAGCAGTTCCCAGGGTCCGAATCAGCCCCAGCATTTT. Encoded protein: CASSSQGPNQPQHF.

This clonotype was observed at least ten times. The rearrangement joins TRBV18 to TRBJ1-1; D gene uncertain. The germline V and J ends were trimmed by 1 base and 0 bases, with 3 bases remaining between them. The length of the CDR3 is 13 residues. The germline V gene encodes CDR1 KGHSH and CDR2 LQKENI. The CDR3 loop is CASSPHVNTEAFF. The CDR3 nucleotides read TGTGCCAGCTCACCACACGTGAACACTGAAGCTTTCTTT.